This T cell receptor (beta chain) is from a study of T cell clonality in common variable immunodeficiency (dated by TCRdb to the mid-2010s). Here is what the overall study found, with its caveats: Healthy controls shared more TCRbeta clones with each other than CVID subjects shared among themselves (p < 0.0001). Even though DNA input was equal, the average per sample came to 82,000 or so unique sequences for controls compared with 25,000 to 35,000 for CVID samples. Correlations between repertoire features and clinical complications were limited by patient heterogeneity within the CVID cohort. TCRbeta clonality was higher in CVID subjects than in healthy controls (t-test p = 0.018), and the increase was most characteristic of about a third of subjects. According to the authors, figuring out what caused the increased clonality in CVID would require sequencing the repertoires of T cell subpopulations. CVID TCRbeta sequences reportedly showed fewer deletions and N-nucleotide insertions and lacked highly modified clones with 13 or more V deletions.

Both CVID patients and healthy controls were predominantly of Caucasian heritage. Heparinized peripheral whole blood samples of about 4.5 to 8.5 ml were obtained from each donor. Genomic DNA from adults with common variable immune deficiency (CVID) and from healthy adult controls was used for sequencing of TCRbeta CDR3 repertoires. There were approximately 22 healthy adult volunteers in the control group (approximately 12 female and approximately ten male), ranging in age from roughly 20 to 70 years, with a mean age of roughly 35. Diluted blood was density-centrifuged over Hypaque 1077 or Ficoll-Paque to isolate peripheral blood mononuclear cells. Unsorted mononuclear cells served as the source of genomic DNA, which was extracted either by Qiagen column purification or by a centrifugation-based method. Equivalent amounts of genomic DNA from CVID and control samples were used as sequencing input. For every sample, a 60 bp segment covering the rearranged TCRbeta CDR3 region was amplified and then sequenced. The immunoSEQ assay, a bias-corrected multiplex PCR combined with high-throughput sequencing, was used to amplify TCRbeta. As for how the authors treated the data: Every unique nucleotide sequence was considered a clone and was annotated with V, D and J genes, copy number and frequency. Sequences were labeled productive if in frame, and non-productive if out of frame or containing stop codons. Clonality was calculated from Shannon's entropy as previously described. The predicted amino acid sequences of productive clones were used to derive the mean CDR3 Kyte-Doolittle hydropathy. Scaled V gene usage was hierarchically clustered using Manhattan distance and complete linkage with the R hclust function. Sharing of clones by CDR3 amino acid sequence was evaluated by resampling 12 repertoires per group over 100 rounds. The repertoires were searched for 60 to 75 published EBV-specific TCRbeta sequences and 245 published CMV-specific TCRbeta sequences. After a couple of CVID samples that produced fewer than 10,000 sequences were dropped from the analysis, around 41 CVID repertoires remained. TCRdb provides this immuneACCESS table in a form limited to in-frame rearrangements. Some clones are lacking; in checked studies, under half of them reflect an unresolved V gene, and why the rest are absent is not known. That table supplies the V and J calls and clone size; D and trimming were determined from the DNA. In this sample the table shows about 28,000 clones, and no singletons are among them. The ten top clones hold about 12% of the sample.

The CDR3 measures 11 amino acids from cysteine to phenylalanine. The DNA shown is the part of the CDR3 that was read: 24 bases, in frame from base 1. The germline V gene supplies CDR1 MDHEN and CDR2 SYDVKM. This clone was observed at least ten times. Its binding antigen is unknown. The read terminates 3 residues before the CDR3 end, so the remaining end is supplied by the germline J gene. Sequencing used peripheral blood mononuclear cells. The source is a person aged 18-70 years in good health. The chain couples TRBV28 to TRBJ1-2, with no confidently assigned D gene. The CDR3 is CASRGSVGYTF. The sequenced part of the CDR3 DNA is TGTGCCAGCAGAGGGTCGGTCGGC.